Sequencing of this T cell receptor beta chain was carried out in a study of memory CD4+ T cells and cytomegalovirus serostatus. Single viable CD3+CD4+CD8-CD45RO+ cells were sorted as the memory CD4+ T cells. Trimming pared 2 bases from V and 9 bases from J, leaving 14 bases between. Germline assignment: CDR1 SNHLY and CDR2 FYNNEI. The length of the CDR3 is 14 residues. Here immunoSEQ multiplex PCR was the method, and the copy in TCRdb shows in-frame clones only, minus some. The sample shows tens of thousands of clones, more than 65% of them seen only once. J is TRBJ2-1 and V is TRBV2; D is unresolved. The clonotype originates from an adult in good health and CMV-seronegative. What was sequenced was memory CD4+ T cells from blood. CDR3 nucleotides: TGTGCCAGCAGTGAAAGGCCAGCCATCGGTGAGCAGTTCTTC. It is translated as CASSERPAIGEQFF. The whole variable domain, remainder taken from reference TRBV2 and TRBJ2-1, is EPEVTQTPSHQVTQMGQEVILRCVPISNHLYFYWYRQILGQKVEFLVSFYNNEISEKSEIFDDQFSVERPDGSNFTLKIRSTKLEDSAMYFCASSERPAIGEQFFGPGTRLTVL.